This entry lists 10 T cell receptor beta chains sequenced from one sample in a study of early T cells in non-severe SARS-CoV-2 infection. In TCRdb, the 5' RACE reads were re-called with MiXCR into one record per CDR3 protein. The sample records approximately 70,000 distinct CDR3 sequences, approximately 12% being singletons. Material for sequencing was whole blood. Receptors were obtained from an adult who was a healthcare worker with PCR-confirmed SARS-CoV-2 infection or an uninfected control (not recorded which).

This clonotype showed up just a few times. The CDR3 coding sequence is TGTGCCAGCAGCTATAAGGAGGCAGGGGGCTACGAGCAGTACTTC. Translating gives CASSYKEAGGYEQYF. This chain connects TRBV6-6 to TRBJ2-7; 7 positions match TRBD1. The V segment lost 6 bases and the J segment 3 bases; nucleotides outside the gene matches: 11. The CDR3 is made up of 15 amino acids. Germline V gene lookup returns CDR1 MNHNY and CDR2 SVGAGI (reference sequence).

The V gene is TRBV6-1, the J gene TRBJ1-5; weak D call: TRBD1 (6 bases). Germline CDR1 reads MNHNS; CDR2 reads SASEGT. The CDR3 runs to 16 residues. V was shortened by 6 bases and J by 6 bases, with 21 bases between the two germline ends. CDR3 residues: CASRDQRGIQGQPQHF. The CDR3 nucleotides are TGTGCCAGCAGGGACCAAAGGGGGATTCAGGGTCAGCCCCAGCATTTT.

V usage is TRBV20-1 and J usage is TRBJ2-5, with D possibly TRBD2 on 5 matching bases. CDR3 length: 14 amino acids. Between the trimmed V and J ends, which lost 6 bases and 1 base, there was a span of 15 bases. Germline V gene data show CDR1 as DFQATT and CDR2 as SNEGSKA (reference sequence). CDR3 in amino acids: CSACPSSSQETQYF. CDR3 sequence (DNA): TGCAGTGCATGCCCTAGCTCCTCCCAAGAGACCCAGTACTTC.

The table lists this clonotype with a few counts. The CDR3 here is CASSLVASDEQFF. The CDR3 DNA sequence: TGTGCCAGCAGCTTAGTGGCTAGCGATGAGCAGTTCTTC. The chain combines TRBV7-9 with TRBJ2-1; a possible D gene is TRBD2 (6 bases). CDR3 length: 13 amino acids. Trimming took off 1 base at V and 8 bases at J, with 9 bases between the two ends. Germline CDR1 reads SEHNR; CDR2 reads FQNEAQ (reference sequence).

This clonotype was seen a handful of times. This rearrangement joins TRBV10-3 to TRBJ2-3, with TRBD2 matching 8 bases. This CDR3 has 17 amino acids. Germline CDR1 reads ENHRY; CDR2 reads SYGVKD. V shed 8 bases, J shed 2 bases, and the junction held 15 bases outside the gene matches. The CDR3 DNA reads as TGTGCCATCGGCGGGTTTAGCGGGGATAGTTTCACAGATACGCAGTATTTT. This codes for CAIGGFSGDSFTDTQYF.

This clonotype has at least ten counts. The J gene is TRBJ2-5, the V gene TRBV29-1; D unclear. V was trimmed by 1 base and J by 3 bases, leaving 15 bases between them. The CDR3 runs 15 residues. The V gene's germline CDR1 is SQVTM and CDR2 ANQGSEA. For the CDR3, the DNA is TGCAGCGTTGAAGGGGGTTTAGGGCAGGAAGAGACCCAGTACTTC. As protein: CSVEGGLGQEETQYF.

This clonotype was counted many times. The chain's CDR3 is CASAGYRGAGELFF. In DNA form, the CDR3 reads TGTGCCAGCGCCGGGTACAGGGGGGCCGGGGAGCTGTTTTTT. The chain recombines TRBV7-6 with TRBJ2-2, with 8 bases that match TRBD1. V shed 8 bases and J 6 bases; nucleotides not matched to a gene: 8. The CDR3 extends over 14 amino acids. Germline V CDR1 and CDR2: SGHVS, FNYEAQ.

The V and J genes are TRBV21-1 and TRBJ1-1. TRBV21-1 is termed a pseudogene. This CDR3 is built from 12 residues. CDR3 sequence: CASSLLSTEAFF. The CDR3 DNA reads TGTGCCAGCAGCCTACTGAGCACTGAAGCTTTCTTT.

V is TRBV11-2 and J is TRBJ1-1; 8 nucleotides match TRBD1. J lost 4 bases, V lost 4 bases, and 14 bases had no gene match. Germline V gene data show CDR1 as SGHAT and CDR2 as FQNNGV. The CDR3 spans 17 residues. The chain's CDR3 is CASSSPGQGAKSTEAFF. The CDR3 region has the DNA TGTGCCAGCAGCTCCCCCGGCCAGGGGGCCAAGAGCACTGAAGCTTTCTTT.

The genes are TRBV7-6 and TRBJ1-2, with TRBD1 as a possible D gene (5 bases). This CDR3 comprises 16 residues. CDR1 and CDR2 from the germline V gene are SGHVS and FNYEAQ. Trimming removed 1 base at V and 5 bases at J, with 17 bases between. CDR3 in amino acids: CASSLGPPGFSYGYTF. The DNA of the CDR3 is TGTGCCAGCAGCTTAGGCCCCCCAGGGTTCTCGTATGGCTACACCTTC.